The present entry profiles one TCR beta chain with its context. Its cognate antigen has yet to be identified. No much larger clone is present one base from it, and per-base qualities are unavailable. Sequences LNHDA (CDR1) and SQIVND (CDR2) are obtained from the germline V gene (reference sequence). The cysteine opens and the phenylalanine closes a CDR3 of 15 amino acids. Just the 45-base CDR3 DNA is kept, in frame starting at base 1. V sheds 4 bases and J sheds 4 bases, leaving 15 bases between their ends. These data originate in a study of blood T cell repertoires in COVID-19 (dated by TCRdb to 2020 to 2022). Background on the whole study: Samples from collaborators originated in the United States, Italy and Spain and spanned both the acute and convalescent phases of COVID-19. The sample metadata nearly always contained a de-identified subject ID, COVID-19 status, age in years and sex. The samples were drawn from two sources: the first 160 participants of the ongoing ImmuneRACE study, and 950 to 1,500 subjects contributed by 6 global collaborators. The repertoires were made available in a free public database intended to serve as a resource for research on the immune response to SARS-CoV-2. Where HLA class I and class II types were available, the types were taken from metadata supplied by the sample provider, not from assay-based typing. Subjects who had been exposed to COVID-19, were actively infected with it, or had recovered from it provided the deeply sampled blood TCRbeta repertoires that made up the dataset. The material from the prospective study consisted of cDNA or gDNA derived from T cells, B-cell-depleted T cells, or PBMCs. The paper as a whole reports these results and caveats: Clinical and demographic metadata were provided uncurated, with the amount varying by source and participant.

The collaborating institutions used their own protocols to collect whole blood in K2EDTA tubes. For TCRbeta analysis, collaborators shipped samples in one of three forms: frozen whole blood, isolated PBMCs, or DNA extracted from either of those sample types. TCRbeta CDR3 regions were amplified from genomic DNA by means of the immunoSEQ Assay, a bias-controlled multiplex PCR. In the original analysis: The number of nucleated cells in each sample was estimated from the amplification of reference gene primers within the assay. To quantify the absolute abundance of each unique TCRbeta CDR3 rearrangement, sequence reads were collapsed and filtered. For each sample, productive Simpson clonality was calculated by taking the square root of Simpson's diversity index across productive rearrangements. Sourced from immuneACCESS, this table was stored by TCRdb with only in-frame sequences that have V and J called. A share of the clones is absent; for the studies checked, an unresolved V gene accounts for under half, and the remainder has no known explanation. V, J and clone size are taken as reported in that table, and D and trimming were inferred from the DNA itself. For this sample there are about 120,000 clones; over 75% appear just once. Of the sample, over 1% is held by the ten largest clones.

The clonotype comes from a woman aged 80 or over with acute or convalescent COVID-19. The sequencing sample was made of peripheral blood. The chain is made from TRBV19 and TRBJ2-3; no D segment can be confidently identified. The CDR3: CASSTYVSFADTQYF. At the DNA level, the sequence is TGTGCCAGTAGTACCTACGTAAGTTTCGCAGATACGCAGTATTTT.